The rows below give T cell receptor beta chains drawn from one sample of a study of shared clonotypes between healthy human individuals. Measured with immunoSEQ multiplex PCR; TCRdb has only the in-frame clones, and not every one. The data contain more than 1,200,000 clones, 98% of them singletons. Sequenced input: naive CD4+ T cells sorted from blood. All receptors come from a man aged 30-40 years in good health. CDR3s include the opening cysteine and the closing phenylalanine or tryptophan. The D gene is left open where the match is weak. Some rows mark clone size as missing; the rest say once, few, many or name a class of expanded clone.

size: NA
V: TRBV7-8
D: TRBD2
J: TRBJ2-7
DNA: TGTGCCAGCAGTCCCCAGACTAGCGGGAGTTACGAGCAGTACTTC
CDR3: CASSPQTSGSYEQYF

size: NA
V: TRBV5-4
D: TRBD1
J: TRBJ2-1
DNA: TGTGCCAGCAGCGCAGGACAGGGGGACGAAAGTGAGCAGTTCTTC
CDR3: CASSAGQGDESEQFF

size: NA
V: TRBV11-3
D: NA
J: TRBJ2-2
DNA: TGTGCCAGCAGCTACCCGAGGGGAGGGAACACCGGGGAGCTGTTTTTT
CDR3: CASSYPRGGNTGELFF

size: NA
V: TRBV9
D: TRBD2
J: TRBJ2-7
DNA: TGTGCCAGCAGCGCTCGCCCCGTCGGGGCGGGAGACGGATACGAGCAGTACTTC
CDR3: CASSARPVGAGDGYEQYF

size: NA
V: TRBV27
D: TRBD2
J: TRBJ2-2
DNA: TGTGCCAGCAGTCCCCTAGCGGGAGGATTTACCGGGGAGCTGTTTTTT
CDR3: CASSPLAGGFTGELFF

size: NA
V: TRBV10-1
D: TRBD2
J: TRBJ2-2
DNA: TGCGCCAGCAGTGGGTCCCCCGGACTAGCGGGGGAGAACACCGGGGAGCTGTTTTTT
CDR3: CASSGSPGLAGENTGELFF

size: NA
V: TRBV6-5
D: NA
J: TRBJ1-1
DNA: TGTGCCAGCAGTTACGGTGGACTGAACACTGAAGCTTTCTTT
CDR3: CASSYGGLNTEAFF

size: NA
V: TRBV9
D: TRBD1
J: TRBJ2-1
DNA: TGTGCCAGCAGCACTCGACAGGGGGCGGGCTCGTTGGGTTACAATGAGCAGTTCTTC
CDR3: CASSTRQGAGSLGYNEQFF

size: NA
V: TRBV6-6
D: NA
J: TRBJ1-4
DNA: TGTGCCAGCAGTTACTCCTCCTCAGGGGTTGGAAAACTGTTTTTT
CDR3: CASSYSSSGVGKLFF

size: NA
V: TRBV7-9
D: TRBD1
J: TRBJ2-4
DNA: TGTGCCAGCAGCTCCCCCGGGACAGGAAAAAACATTCAGTACTTC
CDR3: CASSSPGTGKNIQYF

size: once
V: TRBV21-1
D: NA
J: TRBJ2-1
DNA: TGTGCCAGCAGCAAAGTAGGCGGGAGGGCCTACAATGAGCAGTTCTTC
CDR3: CASSKVGGRAYNEQFF

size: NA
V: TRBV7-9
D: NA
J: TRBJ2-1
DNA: TGTGCCAGCAGCCATAAGACAGGATACAATGAGCAGTTCTTC
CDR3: CASSHKTGYNEQFF

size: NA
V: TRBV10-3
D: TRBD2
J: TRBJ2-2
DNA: TGTGCCATCAGGGGGACTAGCGGGACCACCGGGGAGCTGTTTTTT
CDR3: CAIRGTSGTTGELFF

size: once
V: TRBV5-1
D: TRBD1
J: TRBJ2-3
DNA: TGCGCCAGCAGCTTAACAGGGGGCTTAGATACGCAGTATTTT
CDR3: CASSLTGGLDTQYF

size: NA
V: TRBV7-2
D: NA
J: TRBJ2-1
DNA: TGTGCCAGCAGCTTTAGCGCAGCCTACAATGAGCAGTTCTTC
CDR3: CASSFSAAYNEQFF

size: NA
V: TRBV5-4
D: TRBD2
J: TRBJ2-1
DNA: TGTGCCAGCAGCACGCGCGGGCCCAGCGGGATCTCCTACAATGAGCAGTTCTTC
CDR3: CASSTRGPSGISYNEQFF

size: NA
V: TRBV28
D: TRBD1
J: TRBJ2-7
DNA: TGTGCCAGCAGTACTCAGACAGGGAACTACGAGCAGTACTTC
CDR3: CASSTQTGNYEQYF

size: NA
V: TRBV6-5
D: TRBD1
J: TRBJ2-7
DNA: TGTGCCAGCAGCACCCGGACAGGAGATTACTACGAGCAGTACTTC
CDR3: CASSTRTGDYYEQYF

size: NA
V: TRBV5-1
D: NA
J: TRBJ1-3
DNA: TGCGCCAGCAGCTTGGGGGACGTACGATCTGGAAACACCATATATTTT
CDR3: CASSLGDVRSGNTIYF

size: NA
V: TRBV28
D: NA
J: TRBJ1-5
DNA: TGTGCCAGCAGTTTATCTGGCCCCACTAATCAGCCCCAGCATTTT
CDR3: CASSLSGPTNQPQHF

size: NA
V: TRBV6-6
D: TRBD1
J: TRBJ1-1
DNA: TGTGCCAGCAGGTTCCGGGACAGGGGCCAAGAAGCTTTCTTT
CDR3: CASRFRDRGQEAFF

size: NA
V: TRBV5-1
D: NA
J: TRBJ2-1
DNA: TGCGCCAGCAGCTTGGTAGGTGGGTTTGGTAGCTACAATGAGCAGTTCTTC
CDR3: CASSLVGGFGSYNEQFF

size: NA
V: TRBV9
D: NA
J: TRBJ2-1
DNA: TGTGCCAGCAGCGTAAGCCCCCCCAATGAGCAGTTCTTC
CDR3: CASSVSPPNEQFF

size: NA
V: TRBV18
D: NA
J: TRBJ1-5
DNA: TGTGCCAGCTCACCCACCCAGATCAATCAGCCCCAGCATTTT
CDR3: CASSPTQINQPQHF

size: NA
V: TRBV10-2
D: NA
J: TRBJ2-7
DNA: TGCGCCAGCAGTGAGATAGCGGCCTACGAGCAGTACTTC
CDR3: CASSEIAAYEQYF

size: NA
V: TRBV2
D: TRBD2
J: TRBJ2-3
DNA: TGTGCCGGCGGGACTAGCGGGATCACAGATACGCAGTATTTT
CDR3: CAGGTSGITDTQYF

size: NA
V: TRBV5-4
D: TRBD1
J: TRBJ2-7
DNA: TGTGCCAGCGGGTTGACAGGGGGTCCCTACGAGCAGTACTTC
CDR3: CASGLTGGPYEQYF

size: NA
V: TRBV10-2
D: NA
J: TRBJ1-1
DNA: TGCGCCAGCAGTGAGCTGGGAGGAGGTAGGAACACTGAAGCTTTCTTT
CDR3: CASSELGGGRNTEAFF

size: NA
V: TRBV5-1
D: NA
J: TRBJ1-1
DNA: TGCGCCAGCAGCTTGGTTTCAGGAGAGATGAACACTGAAGCTTTCTTT
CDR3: CASSLVSGEMNTEAFF

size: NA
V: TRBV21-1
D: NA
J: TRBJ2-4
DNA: TGTGCAAGGTGGGGCGTACTTTTACTAGCCAAAAACATTCAGTACTTC
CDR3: CARWGVLLLAKNIQYF

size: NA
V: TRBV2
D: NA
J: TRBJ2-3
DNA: TGTGCCAGCAGTGACAGCGGCACAGATACGCAGTATTTT
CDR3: CASSDSGTDTQYF

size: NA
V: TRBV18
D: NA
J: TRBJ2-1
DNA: TGTGCCAGCTCACAGAGGAATGAGCAGTTCTTC
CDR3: CASSQRNEQFF

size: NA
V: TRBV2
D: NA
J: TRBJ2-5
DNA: TGTGCCAGCAGCCAGGGGACGGAGGAGACCCAGTACTTC
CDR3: CASSQGTEETQYF

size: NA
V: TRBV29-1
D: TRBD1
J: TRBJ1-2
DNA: TGCAGCGTTACCCATCGGACAGGGGGGGGCTATGGCTACACCTTC
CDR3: CSVTHRTGGGYGYTF

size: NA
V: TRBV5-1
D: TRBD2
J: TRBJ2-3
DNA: TGCGCCAGCAGCAAAGGACTAGCGGGCCCCGCAGATACGCAGTATTTT
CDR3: CASSKGLAGPADTQYF

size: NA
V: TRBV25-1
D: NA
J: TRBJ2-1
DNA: TGTGCCAGCAGTGAATTTGCAGGGTTGAATGAGCAGTTCTTC
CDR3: CASSEFAGLNEQFF

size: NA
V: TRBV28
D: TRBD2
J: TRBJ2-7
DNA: TGTGCCAGCAGTCCACCCCGGGGGGGGGTTAACTCCTACGAGCAGTACTTC
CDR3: CASSPPRGGVNSYEQYF

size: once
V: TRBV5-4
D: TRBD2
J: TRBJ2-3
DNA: TGTGCCAGCAGCTTTCACCTAGCGGGAGCCGGCACAGATACGCAGTATTTT
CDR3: CASSFHLAGAGTDTQYF

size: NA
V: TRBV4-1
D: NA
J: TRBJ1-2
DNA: TGCGCCAGCAGCCGGTGGACGGCGGGTGGCTACACCTTC
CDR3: CASSRWTAGGYTF

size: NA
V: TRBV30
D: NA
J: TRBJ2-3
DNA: TGTGCCTGGGGAGTGGGAACAGATACGCAGTATTTT
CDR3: CAWGVGTDTQYF

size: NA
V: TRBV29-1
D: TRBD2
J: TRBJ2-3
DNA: TGCAGGGTGACAAGCGGGAGCCCAGATACGCAGTATTTT
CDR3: CRVTSGSPDTQYF

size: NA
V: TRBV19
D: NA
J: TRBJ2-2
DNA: TGTGCCAGTTCGGGACGGCTGAACACCGGGGAGCTGTTTTTT
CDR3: CASSGRLNTGELFF

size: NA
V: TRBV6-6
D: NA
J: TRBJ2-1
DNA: TGTGCCAGCAATTGGGCGGGCGTCTACAATGAGCAGTTCTTC
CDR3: CASNWAGVYNEQFF

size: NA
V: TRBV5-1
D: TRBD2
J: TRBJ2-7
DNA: TGCGCCAGCAGCTTATTAGCGGGAGGTAGCTACGAGCAGTACTTC
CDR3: CASSLLAGGSYEQYF

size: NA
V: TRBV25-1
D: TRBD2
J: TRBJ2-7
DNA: TGTGCCAGCAGCCGGGGACTAGCGGGAGTGGCTATCAACGAGCAGTACTTC
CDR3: CASSRGLAGVAINEQYF

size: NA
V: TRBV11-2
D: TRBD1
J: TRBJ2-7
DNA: TGTGCCAGCAGCTCAATCCGGGACAGACCTTACGAGCAGTACTTC
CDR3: CASSSIRDRPYEQYF

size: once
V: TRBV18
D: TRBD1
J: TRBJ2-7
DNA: TGTGCCAGCTCACCCGGGACAGGGGTCTACGAGCAGTACTTC
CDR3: CASSPGTGVYEQYF

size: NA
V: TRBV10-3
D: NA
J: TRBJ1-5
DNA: TGTGCCATCAGAGAGCAGGGTGAATATCAGCCCCAGCATTTT
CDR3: CAIREQGEYQPQHF

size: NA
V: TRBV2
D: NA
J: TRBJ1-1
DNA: TGTGCCAGCAGGTGGGACGTGAACACTGAAGCTTTCTTT
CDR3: CASRWDVNTEAFF

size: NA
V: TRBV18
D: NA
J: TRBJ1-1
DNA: TGTGCCAGCTCACCCAGCCCTACGAACACTGAAGCTTTCTTT
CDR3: CASSPSPTNTEAFF

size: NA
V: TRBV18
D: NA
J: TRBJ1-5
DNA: TGTGCCAGCTCGCCTGGCGGGAATCAGCCCCAGCATTTT
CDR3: CASSPGGNQPQHF

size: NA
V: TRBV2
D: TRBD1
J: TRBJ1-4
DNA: TGTGCCAGCAGTGATGTCGCCGGGACAGGTGATGAAAAACTGTTTTTT
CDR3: CASSDVAGTGDEKLFF

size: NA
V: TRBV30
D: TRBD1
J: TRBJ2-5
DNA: TGTGCCTGGAGTGGAACAGGGGGGCGCGGAGAGACCCAGTACTTC
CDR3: CAWSGTGGRGETQYF

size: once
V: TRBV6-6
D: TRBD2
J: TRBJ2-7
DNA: TGTGCCAGCAGGGTAAATAGCGGGAGAGGATACGAGCAGTACTTC
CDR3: CASRVNSGRGYEQYF

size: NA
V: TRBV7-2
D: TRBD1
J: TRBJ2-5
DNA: TGTGCCAGCAGCTTAACTACCGCGACAGGGAAAGAGACCCAGTACTTC
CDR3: CASSLTTATGKETQYF

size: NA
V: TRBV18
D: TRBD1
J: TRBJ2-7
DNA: TGTGCCAGCTCACCACCCAACCGACAGGGTAGAGGCTACGAGCAGTACTTC
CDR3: CASSPPNRQGRGYEQYF

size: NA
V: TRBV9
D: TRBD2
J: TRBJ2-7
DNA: TGTGCCAGCAGCGTAGGTCAGCGGGGCTACGAGCAGTACTTC
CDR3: CASSVGQRGYEQYF

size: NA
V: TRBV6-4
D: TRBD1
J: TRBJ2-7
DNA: TGTGCCAGCAGTGACTTTACAGGGGATGGGGCCGAGCAGTACTTC
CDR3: CASSDFTGDGAEQYF

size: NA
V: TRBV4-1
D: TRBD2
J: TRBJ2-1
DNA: TGCGCCAGCAGCCAAGCGACTAGCGGGAGTATCTATGAGCAGTTCTTC
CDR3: CASSQATSGSIYEQFF